This TCR beta chain derives from a study of CD8+ T cells in alopecia areata. Study as a whole: Patients received oral tofacitinib, 5 to 10 mg twice daily, for moderate-to-severe alopecia areata.

cDNA serving as the sequencing template came from extracted, reverse transcribed RNA. Assay used: immunoSEQ multiplex PCR; TCRdb lists only in-frame clones, some missing. The sample includes roughly 120,000 clones, roughly 50% of them seen just once. The treatment: oral pan-JAK inhibitor, 5-10 mg twice daily. The authors sorted CD4+ and CD8+ T cells from PBMCs. V was cut by 5 bases and J by 4 bases, with 18 bases left in between. The CDR3 is 15 amino acids. CDR1 is MNHEY and CDR2 is SMNVEV in the germline V gene (reference sequence). This sequence originates from a human donor with alopecia areata. The V gene is TRBV27, the J gene TRBJ2-7; maybe TRBD1 (7 bases). Sample: CD8+ T cells sorted from blood, taken at week 4, from a patient treated with tofacitinib. The CDR3 DNA reads TGTGCCAGCAGTATAGGCGGGACAGTTTTGTACGAGCAGTACTTC. The encoded protein is CASSIGGTVLYEQYF.